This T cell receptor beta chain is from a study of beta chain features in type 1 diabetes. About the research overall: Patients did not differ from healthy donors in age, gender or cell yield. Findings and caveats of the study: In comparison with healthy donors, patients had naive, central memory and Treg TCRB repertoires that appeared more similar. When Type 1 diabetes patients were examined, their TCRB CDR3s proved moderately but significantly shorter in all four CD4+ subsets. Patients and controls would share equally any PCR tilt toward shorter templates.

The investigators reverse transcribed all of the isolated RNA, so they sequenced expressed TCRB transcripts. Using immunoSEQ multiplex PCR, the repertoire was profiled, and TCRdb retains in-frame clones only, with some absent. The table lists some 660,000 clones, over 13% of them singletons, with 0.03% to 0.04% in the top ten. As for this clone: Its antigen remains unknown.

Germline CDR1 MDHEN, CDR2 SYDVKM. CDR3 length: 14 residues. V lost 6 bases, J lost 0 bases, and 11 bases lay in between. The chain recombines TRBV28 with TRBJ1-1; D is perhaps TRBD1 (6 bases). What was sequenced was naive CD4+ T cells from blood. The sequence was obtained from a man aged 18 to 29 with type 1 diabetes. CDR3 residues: CASSRQVLNTEAFF. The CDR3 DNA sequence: TGTGCCAGCAGCCGACAGGTTTTGAACACTGAAGCTTTCTTT.